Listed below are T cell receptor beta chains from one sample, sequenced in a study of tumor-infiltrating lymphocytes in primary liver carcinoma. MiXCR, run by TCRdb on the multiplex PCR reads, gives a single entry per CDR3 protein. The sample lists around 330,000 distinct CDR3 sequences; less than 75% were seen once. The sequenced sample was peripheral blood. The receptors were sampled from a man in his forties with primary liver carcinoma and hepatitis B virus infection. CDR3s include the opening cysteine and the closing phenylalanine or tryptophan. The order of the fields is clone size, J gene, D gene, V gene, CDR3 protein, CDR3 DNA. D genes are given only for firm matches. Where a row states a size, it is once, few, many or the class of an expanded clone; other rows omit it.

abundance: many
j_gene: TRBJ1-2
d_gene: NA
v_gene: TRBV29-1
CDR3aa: CSARQGLHGYTF
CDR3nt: TGCAGCGCGAGACAAGGCTTGCATGGCTACACCTTC

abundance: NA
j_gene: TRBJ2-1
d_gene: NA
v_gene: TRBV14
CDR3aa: CASSPRRYSEQFF
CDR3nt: TGTGCCAGCAGCCCGCGACGATACAGTGAGCAGTTCTTC

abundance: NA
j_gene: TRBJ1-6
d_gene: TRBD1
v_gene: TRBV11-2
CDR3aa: CASSSHGTGGSPLHF
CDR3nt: TGTGCCAGCAGCTCCCATGGGACAGGGGGCTCACCCCTCCACTTT

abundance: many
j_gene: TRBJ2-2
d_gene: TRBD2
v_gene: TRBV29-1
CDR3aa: CSVVFQTSGPNTGELFF
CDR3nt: TGCAGCGTTGTTTTCCAGACTAGCGGGCCGAACACCGGGGAGCTGTTTTTT

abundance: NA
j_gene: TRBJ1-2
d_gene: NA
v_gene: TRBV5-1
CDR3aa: CASSQHSNYGYTF
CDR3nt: TGCGCCAGCAGCCAACACTCTAACTATGGCTACACCTTC

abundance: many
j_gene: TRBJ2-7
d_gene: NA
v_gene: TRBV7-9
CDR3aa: CASSPGLAPYEQYF
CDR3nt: TGTGCCAGCAGCCCAGGATTAGCCCCCTACGAGCAGTACTTC

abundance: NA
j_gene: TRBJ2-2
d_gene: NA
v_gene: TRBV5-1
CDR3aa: CASSFAGGFNTGELFF
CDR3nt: TGCGCCAGCAGCTTCGCTGGCGGGTTTAACACCGGGGAGCTGTTTTTT

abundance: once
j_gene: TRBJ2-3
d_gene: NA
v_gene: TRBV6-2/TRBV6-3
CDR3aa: CASRSGRTYSTDKQYF
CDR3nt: TGTGCCAGCAGATCCGGGAGAACCTATAGCACAGATAAGCAGTATTTT

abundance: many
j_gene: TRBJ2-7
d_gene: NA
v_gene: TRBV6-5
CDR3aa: CASRKPGTPYEQYF
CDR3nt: TGTGCCAGCAGAAAACCCGGGACCCCTTACGAGCAGTACTTC

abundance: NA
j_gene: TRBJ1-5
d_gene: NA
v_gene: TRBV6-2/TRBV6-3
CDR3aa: CVSSYSGGNQPQHF
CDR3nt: TGTGTCAGCAGTTACTCGGGGGGGAATCAGCCCCAACATTTT

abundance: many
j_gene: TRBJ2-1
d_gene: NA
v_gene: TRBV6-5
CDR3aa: CASSYSAGWVSYNEQFF
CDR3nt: TGTGCCAGCAGTTACTCCGCGGGGTGGGTGTCCTACAATGAGCAGTTCTTC

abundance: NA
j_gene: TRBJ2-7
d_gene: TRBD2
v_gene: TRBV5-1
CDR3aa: CASSLGLADISYEQYF
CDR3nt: TGCGCCAGCAGCTTGGGACTAGCGGATATAAGCTACGAGCAGTACTTC

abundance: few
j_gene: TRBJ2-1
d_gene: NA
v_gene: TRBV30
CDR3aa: CAWSAPGLAIREQFF
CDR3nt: TGTGCCTGGAGTGCGCCGGGACTCGCTATACGAGAGCAGTTCTTC

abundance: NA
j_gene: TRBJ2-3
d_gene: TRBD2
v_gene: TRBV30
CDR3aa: CAWSSTSGSTDTQYF
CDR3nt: TGTGCCTGGAGTTCCACTAGCGGGAGCACAGATACGCAGTATTTT

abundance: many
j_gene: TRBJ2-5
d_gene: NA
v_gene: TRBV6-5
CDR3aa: CASSPEASGKETQYF
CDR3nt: TGTGCCAGCAGTCCAGAGGCCTCAGGGAAAGAGACCCAGTACTTC

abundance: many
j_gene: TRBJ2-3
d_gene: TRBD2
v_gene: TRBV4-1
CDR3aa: CASSQGGGLAGGPDTQYF
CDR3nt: TGCGCCAGCAGCCAAGGGGGGGGACTAGCGGGAGGACCAGATACGCAGTATTTT

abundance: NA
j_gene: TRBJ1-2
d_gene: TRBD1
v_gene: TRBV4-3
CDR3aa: CASNQVGQGSYGYTF
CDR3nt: TGCGCCAGCAACCAAGTCGGACAGGGGAGCTATGGCTACACCTTC

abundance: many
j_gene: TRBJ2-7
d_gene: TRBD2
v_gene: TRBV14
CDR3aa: CASSQAGGSYEQYF
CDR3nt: TGTGCCAGCAGCCAAGCGGGAGGGAGCTACGAGCAGTACTTC

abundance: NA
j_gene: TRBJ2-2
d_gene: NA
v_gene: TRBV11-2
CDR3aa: CTSSLDRRGPTNTGELFF
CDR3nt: TGTACCAGCAGCTTAGATCGCAGGGGACCGACGAACACCGGAGAGCTGTTTTTT

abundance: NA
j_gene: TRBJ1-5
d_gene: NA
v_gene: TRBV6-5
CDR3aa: CASSYSCGGNNQPQHF
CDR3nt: TGTGCCAGCAGTTACTCTTGTGGGGGCAACAATCAGCCCCAACATTTT

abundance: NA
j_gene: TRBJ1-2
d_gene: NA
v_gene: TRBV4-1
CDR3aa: CASRPGPVYDYTF
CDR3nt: TGCGCCAGCAGACCGGGGCCAGTCTATGACTACACCTTC

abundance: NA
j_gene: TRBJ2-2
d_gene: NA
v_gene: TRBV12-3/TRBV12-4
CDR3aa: CASSFGRQDTGELFF
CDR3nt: TGTGCCAGCAGTTTCGGCAGGCAGGACACCGGGGAGCTGTTTTTT

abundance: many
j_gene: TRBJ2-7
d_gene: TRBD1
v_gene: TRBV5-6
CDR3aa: CASSLGTGYEQYF
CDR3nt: TGTGCCAGCAGCCTAGGGACAGGCTACGAGCAGTACTTC

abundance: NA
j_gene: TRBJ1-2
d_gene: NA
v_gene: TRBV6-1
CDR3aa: CASKRRGCDYGYTF
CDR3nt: TGTGCCTCTAAGAGAAGGGGGTGCGACTATGGCTACACCTTC

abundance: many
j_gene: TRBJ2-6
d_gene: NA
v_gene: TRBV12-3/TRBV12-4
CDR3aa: CASGGTGANVLTF
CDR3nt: TGTGCCAGCGGGGGAACAGGGGCCAACGTCCTGACTTTC

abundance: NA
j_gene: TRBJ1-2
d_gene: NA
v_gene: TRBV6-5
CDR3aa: CASSYAGPGIDYGYTF
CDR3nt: TGTGCCAGCAGTTACGCGGGGCCAGGGATTGACTATGGCTACACCTTC

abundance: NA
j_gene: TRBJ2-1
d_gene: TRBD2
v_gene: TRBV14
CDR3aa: CANSQGLAGINEQFF
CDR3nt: TGTGCCAACAGCCAAGGACTAGCGGGAATAAATGAGCAGTTCTTC

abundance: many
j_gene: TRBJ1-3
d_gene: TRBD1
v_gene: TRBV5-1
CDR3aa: CASSADRGGNTIYF
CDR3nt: TGCGCCAGCAGCGCGGACAGGGGTGGAAACACCATATATTTT

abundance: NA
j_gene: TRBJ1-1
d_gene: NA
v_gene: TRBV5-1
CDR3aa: CASSLDAMNTEAFF
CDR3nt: TGCGCCAGCAGCTTGGACGCAATGAACACTGAAGCTTTCTTT

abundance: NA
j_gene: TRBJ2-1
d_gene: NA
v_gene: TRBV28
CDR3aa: CASRLTGLSYNEQFF
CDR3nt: TGTGCCAGCAGGCTGACGGGACTTTCCTACAATGAGCAGTTCTTC

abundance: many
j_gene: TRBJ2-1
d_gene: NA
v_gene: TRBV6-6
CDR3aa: CASSYAKNNEQFF
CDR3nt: TGTGCCAGCAGTTACGCTAAAAACAATGAGCAGTTCTTC

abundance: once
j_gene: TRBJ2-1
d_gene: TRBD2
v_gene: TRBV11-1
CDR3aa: CTSSLYRSAGGSYNEQFF
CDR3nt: TGTACCAGCAGCTTATACCGCTCCGCGGGAGGGTCTTACAATGAGCAGTTCTTC

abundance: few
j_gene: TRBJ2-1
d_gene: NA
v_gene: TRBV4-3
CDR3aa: CASSREGDGLDNEQFF
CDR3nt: TGTGCCAGCAGCCGAGAGGGGGATGGCCTAGACAATGAGCAGTTCTTC

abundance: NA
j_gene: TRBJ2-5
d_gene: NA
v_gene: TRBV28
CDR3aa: CASSLQLQETQYF
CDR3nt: TGTGCCAGCAGTTTGCAGCTCCAAGAGACCCAGTACTTC

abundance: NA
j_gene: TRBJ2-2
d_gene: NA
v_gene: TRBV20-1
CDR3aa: CSARTNTGELFF
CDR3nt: TGCAGTGCTAGAACGAACACCGGGGAGCTGTTTTTT

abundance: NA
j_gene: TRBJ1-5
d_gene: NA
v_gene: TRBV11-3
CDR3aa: CASSPDRGQSAPAF
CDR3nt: TGTGCCAGCAGCCCGGACAGAGGTCAATCGGCCCCAGCATTT

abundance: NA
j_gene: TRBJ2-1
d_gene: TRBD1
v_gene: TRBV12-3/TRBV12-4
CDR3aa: CASSHLGQNVQFF
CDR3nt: TGTGCCAGCAGTCATTTGGGACAGAATGTGCAGTTCTTC

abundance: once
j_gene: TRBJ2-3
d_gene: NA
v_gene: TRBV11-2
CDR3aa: CTSTCTLGKTNTDTQYF
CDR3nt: TGTACCAGCACCTGCACCCTCGGGAAAACGAACACAGATACGCAGTATTTT

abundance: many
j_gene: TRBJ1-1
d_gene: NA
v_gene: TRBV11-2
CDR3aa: CASSKLPGQNTEAFF
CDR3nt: TGTGCCAGCAGCAAGCTCCCGGGCCAGAACACTGAAGCTTTCTTT

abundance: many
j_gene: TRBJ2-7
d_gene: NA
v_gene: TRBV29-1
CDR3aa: CSVDRDYEQYF
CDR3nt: TGCAGCGTTGATAGGGACTACGAGCAGTACTTC

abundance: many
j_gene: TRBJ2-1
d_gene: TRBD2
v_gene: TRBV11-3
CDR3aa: CASSLLAGGGNEQFF
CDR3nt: TGTGCCAGCAGTTTACTAGCGGGAGGGGGTAATGAGCAGTTCTTC

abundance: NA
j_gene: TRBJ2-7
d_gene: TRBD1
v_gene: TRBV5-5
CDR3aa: CASSRVLGQGYEQYF
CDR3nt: TGTGCCAGCAGCCGAGTCCTGGGACAGGGATACGAGCAGTACTTC

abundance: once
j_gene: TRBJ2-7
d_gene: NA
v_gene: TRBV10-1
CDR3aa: CASSGGTVIYEQYF
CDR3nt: TGCGCCAGCAGTGGCGGGACAGTGATCTACGAGCAGTATTTC

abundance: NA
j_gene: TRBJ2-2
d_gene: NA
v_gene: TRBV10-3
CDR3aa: CATSSESVLGTGELFF
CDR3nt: TGTGCCACGAGCAGCGAGAGTGTCTTGGGGACCGGGGAGCTGTTTTTT

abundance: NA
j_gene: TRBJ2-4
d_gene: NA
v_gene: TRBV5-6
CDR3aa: CASSLRGHAFQAKNTQYF
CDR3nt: TGTGCCAGCAGCTTGAGGGGACACGCATTCCAAGCCAAAAACACTCAGTACTTC

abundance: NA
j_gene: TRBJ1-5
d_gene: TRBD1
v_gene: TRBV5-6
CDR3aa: CVSSFMGTGSSQPQHF
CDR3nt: TGTGTCAGCAGCTTCATGGGGACAGGGAGCAGTCAGCCCCAGCATTTT

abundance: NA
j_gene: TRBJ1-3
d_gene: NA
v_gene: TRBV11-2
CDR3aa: CTSSLSRGPAGNTIYF
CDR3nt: TGTACCAGCAGTTTGAGCAGGGGACCGGCAGGAAACACCATATATTTT

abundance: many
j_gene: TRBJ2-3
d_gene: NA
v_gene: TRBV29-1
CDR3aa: CSVEAGEDTQYF
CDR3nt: TGCAGCGTTGAAGCAGGAGAAGATACGCAGTATTTT

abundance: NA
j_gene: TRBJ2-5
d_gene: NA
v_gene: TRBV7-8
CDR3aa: CASSSEGRVETQYF
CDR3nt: TGTGCCAGCAGCTCGGAGGGGCGGGTAGAGACCCAGTACTTC

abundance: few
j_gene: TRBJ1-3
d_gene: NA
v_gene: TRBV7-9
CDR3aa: CASRFLPDTIYF
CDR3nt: TGTGCCAGCCGGTTTTTGCCCGACACCATATATTTT

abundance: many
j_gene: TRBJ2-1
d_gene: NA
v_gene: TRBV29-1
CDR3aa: CSVEPQGRGYNEQFF
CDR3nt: TGCAGCGTTGAACCACAGGGAAGGGGGTACAATGAGCAGTTCTTC

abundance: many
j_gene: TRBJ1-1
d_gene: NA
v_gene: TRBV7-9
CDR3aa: CASSLGDLGGTEAFF
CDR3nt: TGTGCCAGCAGCTTAGGGGACCTCGGGGGCACTGAAGCTTTCTTT

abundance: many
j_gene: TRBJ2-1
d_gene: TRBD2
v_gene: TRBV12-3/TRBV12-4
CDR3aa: CASFSRASGRDEQFF
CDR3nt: TGTGCCAGCTTCTCTAGGGCTAGCGGGAGGGATGAGCAGTTCTTC

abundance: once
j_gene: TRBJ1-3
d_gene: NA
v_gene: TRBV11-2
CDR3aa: CSSTQPSDRLGGNTIYF
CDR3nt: TGTTCCAGCACCCAACCATCCGATCGCTTAGGAGGAAACACCATATATTTT

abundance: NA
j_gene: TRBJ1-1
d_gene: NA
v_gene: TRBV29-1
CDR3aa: CSVVRVGVSTEAFF
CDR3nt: TGCAGCGTCGTCAGAGTGGGGGTGAGCACTGAAGCTTTCTTT

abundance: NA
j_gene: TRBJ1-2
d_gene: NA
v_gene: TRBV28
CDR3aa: CASSRREGYTF
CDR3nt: TGTGCCAGCAGCCGGCGGGAGGGCTACACCTTC